This T cell receptor (beta chain) was recovered during a study of PD-L1 blockade in urothelial cancer. Study information: In the patient group, about 85% of the roughly 29 were males with bladder-origin urothelial cancer. Points from the study as a whole: Tumor-associated clones in the blood of durable-benefit patients grew more at 3 weeks.

Some clones are missing from TCRdb's copy, which holds only in-frame ones; the method was immunoSEQ multiplex PCR. Among tens of thousands of clones listed, 65% to 85% were seen once. The time point was: pretreatment peripheral blood. Worth noting for this clone: Antigen: not known.

CDR3 length: 17 residues. V lost 0 bases, J lost 2 bases, and 18 bases lay in between. The germline V gene encodes CDR1 SGHKS and CDR2 YYEKEE (reference sequence). J is TRBJ2-7 and V is TRBV5-5; D gene unclear. The source of this sequence is a woman between 65 and 79 years old with urothelial cancer. Sample: PBMCs, taken around atezolizumab (anti-PD-L1) treatment. The CDR3 region has the DNA TGTGCCAGCAGCTTGGCAACCGGGTCCCGAACTCCCTACGAGCAGTACTTC. It is translated as CASSLATGSRTPYEQYF.